The clone carrying this TCR beta chain was detected a few times. These data come from a study of blood T cells in healthy people across ages. Trimming left V 0 bases short and J 4 bases short, with 7 bases between. Germline CDR1 and CDR2: SGHDN and FVKESK. CDR3 length equals 14 residues. A J-beta primer mix and a sample-barcoded 5' primer were used in a second PCR of roughly 6 to 12 cycles. One entry per CDR3 protein results from TCRdb running MiXCR on the 5' RACE reads. This table has 800,000 or so distinct CDR3 sequences, about 25% appearing once. This same sample was also part of a study on T cells of mothers and their children.

The J gene is TRBJ1-3, the V gene TRBV14; D ambiguous. The sequence came from a boy between 10 and 17 years old in good health. Sequenced: blood. The CDR3 here is CASSQEDLGNTIYF. The CDR3 DNA is TGTGCCAGCAGCCAAGAGGACCTGGGAAACACCATATATTTT.